This T cell receptor beta chain was identified in a study of blood T cells in healthy people across ages. The study's findings and limits: Roughly linearly, TCR beta diversity per million T cells fell as age increased.

This clonotype was recorded a few times. The antigen remains unidentified. Each individual donor underwent a draw of about 9.9 milliliters of peripheral blood. Isolating PBMCs gave at least 6 million of these cells per sample. This CDR3 contains 15 residues. V lost 1 base and J lost 1, with 9 bases in between. CDR1 and CDR2 (germline): SGHRS, YFSETQ. A second PCR of 7 to 11 cycles used a sample-barcoded 5' primer and a J-beta primer mix. Each sample provided no less than 2.5 million CDR3-containing paired-end reads. TCRdb re-called the 5' RACE reads through MiXCR, storing one row per CDR3 protein. The data contain about 1.4 million distinct CDR3 sequences, 45% to 70% of them singletons.

V and J are TRBV5-1 and TRBJ2-4; D possibly corresponds to TRBD2 (5 bases). The TCR sequence derives from a man in his late teens or twenties in good health. The sequenced sample consisted of blood. The CDR3: CASSLMSGAKNIQYF. The CDR3 DNA follows: TGCGCCAGCAGCTTGATGTCGGGGGCCAAAAACATTCAGTACTTC.